The present T cell receptor beta chain was sequenced within a study of cytomegalovirus exposure and HLA in healthy donors. Study observations and caveats: Common viral pathogens (according to a later analysis) appeared linked to several of the most significant clusters. According to an earlier analysis, most TCR beta V segments yielded productive rearrangements about 90% or about 30% of the time.

This clone was seen more than once but under ten times. Its matching antigen is unknown. The CDR3 totals 16 residues. Germline CDR1 reads LGHNA; CDR2 reads YSLEER. The V end was cut by 1 base, the J end by 5 bases, with 17 bases between. Primers: 60 Vbeta forward and 13 Jbeta reverse. Repertoires were generated with immunoSEQ multiplex PCR, while TCRdb's copy carries only in-frame clones and drops some. The sample includes tens of thousands of clones, 63% of them seen just once. The sequencing sample was made of PBMCs. The chain recombines TRBV4-3 with TRBJ2-5; the D is unclear. This clonotype originated in a woman aged 40 to 50 in good health and CMV-seropositive. The CDR3 region is CASSQGTLHIGETQYF. As DNA, the CDR3 is TGCGCCAGCAGCCAAGGAACTCTTCACATCGGGGAGACCCAGTACTTC.